This TCR beta chain was captured in a study of cytomegalovirus exposure and HLA in healthy donors. Study-wide points: The authors listed 180 or so TCR beta chains as cytomegalovirus-associated.

Repertoires were generated with immunoSEQ multiplex PCR, while TCRdb's copy carries only in-frame clones and drops some. The sample carries 300,000 to 400,000 clones, around 86% recorded once. About this clone: As yet, its antigen is unknown.

The length of the CDR3 is 15 residues. Looked up from germline, CDR1 is LGHNA and CDR2 is YNFKEQ. Trimming took off 1 base at V and 0 bases at J, with 7 bases between the two ends. The receptor was derived from a woman in her late teens or twenties in good health and CMV-seronegative. Sequencing used PBMCs. The chain carries TRBV4-2 and TRBJ1-3, with no clear D. The CDR3 coding sequence is TGTGCCAGCAGCCAAGTTGGAGTCTCTGGAAACACCATATATTTT. It is translated as CASSQVGVSGNTIYF.